The entry below describes one TCR beta chain. This clonotype has more than one count but fewer than ten. The antigen it recognizes is unknown. Qualities for individual bases were not recorded, and no much larger clone is one base off. The method was 5' RACE. The instrument was an Illumina HiSeq 2500. A second PCR of about 6 to 12 cycles was performed with a sample-barcoded 5' primer and a J-beta primer mix. A template-switch 5' adaptor carrying 12 random nucleotides introduced a unique molecular identifier onto each TCR beta cDNA molecule. Each sample yielded at least 3 million CDR3-containing paired-end reads. All of the RNA was converted into first-strand cDNA using the Mint cDNA synthesis kit, with a TRBC-specific oligonucleotide serving as the primer. All cDNA was treated with uracil-DNA glycosylase and then went through a first 18-cycle PCR with the universal primers M1SS and BC2_uni_R. Turning to the authors' computational methods: For normalization, 1 million high-quality reads, each with a distinct molecular identifier, were randomly selected from each sample. Reads sharing molecular identifiers were discarded rather than binned into consensus sequences. CDR3 identification, clonotype clustering and error correction used MiTCR with a Q25 quality threshold and the strictest error-elimination algorithm. A nonparametric unseen species model using Euler transformation provided a lower-bound estimate of total TCR beta diversity. TCRdb passed the public sequencing reads through fastp at Q25 and MiXCR, retaining productive beta sequences. Rows merge per CDR3 protein into single entries with the most common DNA and genes. The V and J calls shown here were made by TCRdb, not taken from the authors' results. The sample table holds over 750,000 distinct CDR3 sequences, of which 20% to 25% were seen once. The top ten hold under 9.5% of the sample.

The sample is drawn from a study of blood T cells in healthy people across ages (dated by TCRdb to the mid-2010s). With respect to the entire study: In model experiments, template switching captured about one uniquely barcoded TCR beta cDNA molecule for every two T cells. Using deep sequencing normalized with unique cDNA molecular identifiers, the study measured how TCR beta repertoire diversity changes with age. Four age groups were formed from the donors: young (average about 17 years), middle-aged (approximately 39), aged (roughly 56) and long-lived (roughly 88). Two additional independent replicas of 1 million unique cDNA reads from the same blood draw were analyzed for two donors (one aged 18 to 30 and one aged 80 or older).

From the cysteine up to the phenylalanine, the CDR3 has a length of 14 residues. CDR3 DNA only is kept here, 42 bases in frame from base 1. V was cut back by 1 base and J by 8 bases, leaving a gap of 17 bases between them. From a lookup of the germline V gene, CDR1 and CDR2 are SQVTM and ANQGSEA. The donors were around 39 Caucasian individuals from Russia, aged 6 to 90 years, who were systemically healthy. Each donor gave roughly 11 milliliters of peripheral blood, drawn into EDTA-treated Vacutainer tubes. Ficoll-Paque density-gradient centrifugation was used to isolate PBMCs, with at least 7 million obtained per sample. Trizol reagent was used to extract total RNA from the PBMCs, yielding at least 6 micrograms per sample. Naive CD45RAhigh/CD27high T cell percentages were measured by flow cytometry on a PBMC aliquot from every donor. Broader findings and caveats from the paper: The long-lived group showed more naive CD4+ T cells, fewer expanded clones and increased TCR diversity than the aged group, suggesting age selection. Because the CMV infection status of the donors was unknown, age-related changes in expanded clonotypes may potentially have been confounded. Observed TCR beta diversity per million T cells fell roughly linearly with age, and a significant reduction was already apparent by age around 36. Estimates of total diversity from one million sequenced T cells were regarded as lower bounds and underestimates. A strong correlation was found between observed TCR beta diversity and the percentage of naive T cells measured by flow cytometry. Since profiling was done on bulk unsorted PBMCs, naive and antigen-experienced compartments could not be conclusively compared.

The sample also formed part of further work on T cells of mothers and their children. In that second paper, the authors write: The donors were nine systemically healthy Caucasian individuals, made up of three mothers and their six children. cDNA synthesis used all of the extracted RNA, with roughly 1.5 ug of RNA in each 15 ul reaction. In the second PCR, sample barcodes and 2-4 random nucleotides were introduced via the M1S primer. Each mother yielded over 9 million TCR beta CDR3 reads and each child 3 million to 3.5 million reads. In both related and unrelated pairs, thymic selection shapes the output of TCR recombination in a similar way, with inherited differences having only a minor effect. Related mother-child pairs always showed normalized repertoire overlap that was slightly higher than in unrelated mother-child pairs, though the difference was never significant. Persistent microchimeric T cell clones were not detected, at a sensitivity of approximately 100 clones per million clonotypes. In the study, deep NGS was used to compare the TCR beta repertoires of mothers and children, and features distinguishing related mother-child pairs from unrelated individuals were sought. Mothers averaged approximately 41 +/- 4 years of age and children averaged 11 +/- 4 years. After adapters were ligated using NEBNext reagents, the libraries underwent 100+100 nt paired-end sequencing on an Illumina HiSeq 2000. To prevent cross-contamination, the mother and child libraries were prepared a month apart and were sequenced in separate runs. Each donor had between 500,000 and 2,000,000 distinct TCR beta clonotypes identified. Naive TCR beta clonotypes were estimated from low-frequency clonotypes matched to each donor's FACS-determined naive share, without sorting.

The chain is encoded by TRBV29-1 joined to TRBJ1-2; D gene: possibly TRBD1, on 6 matching bases. The sample comprised blood. The source is a boy aged 5-17 years in good health. CDR3 sequence: CSVEGESGAGGYTF. The sequence in DNA is TGCAGCGTTGAAGGGGAGTCAGGGGCGGGAGGCTACACCTTC. Reference TRBV29-1 and TRBJ1-2 proteins supply the regions before and after the CDR3; the full variable domain is: SAVISQKPSRDICQRGTSLTIQCQVDSQVTMMFWYRQQPGQSLTLIATANQGSEATYESGFVIDKFPISRPNLTFSTLTVSNMSPEDSSIYLCSVEGESGAGGYTFGSGTRLTVV.